This T cell receptor (beta chain) was identified during a study of T cell responses to AZD1222 COVID-19 vaccine. Study-wide points: Seropositive at baseline were only a handful of AZD1222 recipients. Females made up more of the donors, who were largely white British, and clonal diversity may have come out too low.

Repertoires were generated with immunoSEQ multiplex PCR, while TCRdb's copy carries only in-frame clones and drops some. Altogether 100,000 to 120,000 clones are present, about nine tenths being singletons, with the ten largest covering over 1.5%. V was pared by 5 bases and J by 0 bases, with 8 bases between. The CDR3 consists of 14 residues. CDR1 is SGHAT and CDR2 is FQNNGV in the germline V gene. About this clone: Its antigen is not identified.

The TCR was taken from an adult in good health. The sequenced sample was peripheral blood, obtained on day 0 of AZD1222 vaccination. The J gene is TRBJ1-5, the V gene TRBV11-2; D is undetermined. The CDR3, as DNA: TGTGCCAGCAGCCCCGTTCTTAGCAATCAGCCCCAGCATTTT. This sequence encodes CASSPVLSNQPQHF. Filled out from reference TRBV11-2 and TRBJ1-5, the complete variable domain reads EAGVAQSPRYKIIEKRQSVAFWCNPISGHATLYWYQQILGQGPKLLIQFQNNGVVDDSQLPKDRFSAERLKGVDSTLKIQPAKLEDSAVYLCASSPVLSNQPQHFGDGTRLSIL.